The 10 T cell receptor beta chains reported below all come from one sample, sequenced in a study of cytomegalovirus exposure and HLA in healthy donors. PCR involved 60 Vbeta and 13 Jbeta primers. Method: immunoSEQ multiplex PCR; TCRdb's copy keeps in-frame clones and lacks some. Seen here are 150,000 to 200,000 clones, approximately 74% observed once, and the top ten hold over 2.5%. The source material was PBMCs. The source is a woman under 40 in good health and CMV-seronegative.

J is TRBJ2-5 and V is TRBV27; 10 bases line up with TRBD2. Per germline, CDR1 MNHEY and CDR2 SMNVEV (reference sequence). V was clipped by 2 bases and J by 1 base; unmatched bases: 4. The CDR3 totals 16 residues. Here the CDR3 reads CASSLTASGGQETQYF. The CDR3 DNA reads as TGTGCCAGCAGTTTAACGGCTAGCGGGGGCCAAGAGACCCAGTACTTC.

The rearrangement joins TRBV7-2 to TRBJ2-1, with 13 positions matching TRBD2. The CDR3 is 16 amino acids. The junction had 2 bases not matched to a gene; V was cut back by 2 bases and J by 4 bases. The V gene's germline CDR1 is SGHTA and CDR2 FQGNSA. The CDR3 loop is CASSLTSGGAYNEQFF. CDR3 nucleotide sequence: TGTGCCAGCAGCTTAACTAGCGGGGGGGCATACAATGAGCAGTTCTTC.

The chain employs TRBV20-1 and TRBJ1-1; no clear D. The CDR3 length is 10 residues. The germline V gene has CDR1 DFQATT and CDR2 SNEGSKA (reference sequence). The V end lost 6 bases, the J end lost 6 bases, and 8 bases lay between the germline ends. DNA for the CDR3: TGCAGTGCCAAACACCCTGAAGCTTTCTTT. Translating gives CSAKHPEAFF.

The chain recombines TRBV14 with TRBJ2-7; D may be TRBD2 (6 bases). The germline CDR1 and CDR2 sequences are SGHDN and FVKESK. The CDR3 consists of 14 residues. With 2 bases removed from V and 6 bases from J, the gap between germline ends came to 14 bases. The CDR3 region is CASSQLASGVEQYF. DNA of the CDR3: TGTGCCAGCAGCCAATTAGCTTCGGGAGTCGAGCAGTACTTC.

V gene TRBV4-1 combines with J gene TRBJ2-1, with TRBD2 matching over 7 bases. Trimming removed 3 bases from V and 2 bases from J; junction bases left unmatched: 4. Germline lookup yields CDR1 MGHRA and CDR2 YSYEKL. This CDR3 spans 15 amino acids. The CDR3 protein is CASSHSSGAYNEQFF. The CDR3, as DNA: TGCGCCAGCAGCCATTCTAGCGGCGCCTACAATGAGCAGTTCTTC.

The CDR3 bases are TGTGCCAGTTACGCGGGGGCGGGAAGGAGGGAGACCCAGTACTTC. It encodes CASYAGAGRRETQYF. The V and J genes are TRBV7-9 and TRBJ2-5; D might be TRBD2 (7 bases). V was cut by 9 bases and J by 5 bases, with 22 bases left in between. Germline CDR1 and CDR2: SEHNR and FQNEAQ (reference sequence). CDR3 length: 15 residues.

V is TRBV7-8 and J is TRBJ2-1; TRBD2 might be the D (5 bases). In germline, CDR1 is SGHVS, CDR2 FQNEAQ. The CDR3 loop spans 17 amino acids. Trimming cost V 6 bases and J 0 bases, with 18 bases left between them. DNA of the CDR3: TGTGCCAGCAGACACGCGCGGGCCCCGAGCTCCTACAATGAGCAGTTCTTC. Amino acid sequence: CASRHARAPSSYNEQFF.

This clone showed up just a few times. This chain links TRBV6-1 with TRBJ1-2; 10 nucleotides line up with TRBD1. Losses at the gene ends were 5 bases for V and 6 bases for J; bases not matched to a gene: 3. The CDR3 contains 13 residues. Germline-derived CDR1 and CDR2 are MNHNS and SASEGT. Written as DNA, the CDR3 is TGTGCCAGCAGTCTCGACAGGGGGCATGGCTACACCTTC. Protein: CASSLDRGHGYTF.

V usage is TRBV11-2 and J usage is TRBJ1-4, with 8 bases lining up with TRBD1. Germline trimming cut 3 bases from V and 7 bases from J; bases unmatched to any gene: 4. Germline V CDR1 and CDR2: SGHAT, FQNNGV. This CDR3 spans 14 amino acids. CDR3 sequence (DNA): TGTGCCAGCAGCTTTGGACAGGGTTCTGAAAAACTGTTTTTT. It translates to CASSFGQGSEKLFF.

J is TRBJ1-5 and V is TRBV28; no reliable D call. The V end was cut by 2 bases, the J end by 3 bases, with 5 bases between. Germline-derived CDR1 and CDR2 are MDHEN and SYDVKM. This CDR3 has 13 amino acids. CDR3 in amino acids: CASSLNTNQPQHF. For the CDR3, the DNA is TGTGCCAGCAGTTTAAACACCAATCAGCCCCAGCATTTT.